A selection of T cell receptor beta chains follows, all from one sample in a study of radiation and T cells in renal cell carcinoma. The repertoire was sequenced with immunoSEQ multiplex PCR; TCRdb's copy has only in-frame clones and lacks some. The data show 150,000 or so clones, with more than 70% seen just once and 12% held by the top ten. This sample comprised blood, obtained from a patient whose treatment included radiotherapy and nephrectomy. Receptor source: a woman aged 45-65 years with renal cell carcinoma. Each CDR3 is given with its conserved first and last residue. The D gene is left open where the match is weak. For some rows the clone size is stated as once, few or many, or as a class when expanded; others skip it.

>TRBJ2-3|.|.|TRBV5-1
TGCGCCAGCAGCTTGCGATCGGGTACAGATACGCAGTATTTT
CASSLRSGTDTQYF
>TRBJ2-7|.|TRBD1|TRBV9
TGTGCCAGCAGCACAACCGCCGGGACAGGGCCCTACGAGCAGTACTTC
CASSTTAGTGPYEQYF
>TRBJ1-1|.|.|TRBV13
TGTGCCAGCAGCCTAACCTCGGACACTGAAGCTTTCTTT
CASSLTSDTEAFF
>TRBJ2-7|.|TRBD2|TRBV7-2
TGTGCCAGCAGCACAACTAGCGGAGGCGCTTACGAGCAGTACTTC
CASSTTSGGAYEQYF
>TRBJ2-2|once|TRBD2|TRBV10-1
TGCGCCAGCAGTACCAGCGGGGGACCCCACGGGGAGCTGTTTTTT
CASSTSGGPHGELFF
>TRBJ2-4|.|.|TRBV15
TGTGCCACCAGCAGAAGTCTAGCCAAAAACATTCAGTACTTC
CATSRSLAKNIQYF
>TRBJ2-2|.|.|TRBV6-1
TGTGCCAGCAGTCCAGAGAACACCGGGGAGCTGTTTTTT
CASSPENTGELFF
>TRBJ1-5|.|.|TRBV4-1
TGCGCCAGCAGCCAAGACGACAGACGTGATCAGCCCCAGCATTTT
CASSQDDRRDQPQHF
>TRBJ1-4|.|.|TRBV19
TGTGCCAGTAGCTCTGCAACTAATGAAAAACTGTTTTTT
CASSSATNEKLFF
>TRBJ2-5|.|.|TRBV7-9
TGTGCCAGCAGCTTTGGGGAGACGGAGACCCAGTACTTC
CASSFGETETQYF
>TRBJ2-1|.|.|TRBV2
TGTGCCAGCAGTGAAGAGGCTAGCCGAGCCTCGCATGAGCAGTTCTTC
CASSEEASRASHEQFF
>TRBJ1-3|.|.|TRBV18
TGTGCCAGCTCACCATCTGGAAACACCATATATTTT
CASSPSGNTIYF
>TRBJ1-2|.|.|TRBV7-8
TGTGCCAGCAGGCCCGGGACGGACGATTATGGCTACACCTTC
CASRPGTDDYGYTF
>TRBJ2-7|.|.|TRBV7-2
TGTGCCAGCAGCTTAGGAAGAGGGACACCAATTAACTCCTACGAGCAGTACTTC
CASSLGRGTPINSYEQYF
>TRBJ1-4|.|TRBD1|TRBV5-1
TGCGCCAGCAGCCGGACAGGGACTAATGAAAAACTGTTTTTT
CASSRTGTNEKLFF
>TRBJ1-5|.|.|TRBV2
TGTGCCAGCAGTAATGGCAATTTAAATCAGCCCCAGCATTTT
CASSNGNLNQPQHF
>TRBJ1-6|few|.|TRBV7-9
TGTGCCAGCAGCTTAGCCGCAGTGCCTAATTCACCCCTCCACTTT
CASSLAAVPNSPLHF
>TRBJ2-3|.|TRBD2|TRBV7-9
TGTGCCAGCAGCTTGTATGCGGGGGGGACTAGCACAGATACGCAGTATTTT
CASSLYAGGTSTDTQYF
>TRBJ2-7|.|.|TRBV6-5
TGTGCCAGCAGATCAGGGACCTACGAGCAGTACTTC
CASRSGTYEQYF
>TRBJ2-5|.|TRBD1|TRBV9
TGTGCCAGCAGCCGGGCCCAGGGACAGGGGGCGTTTGAGACCCAGTACTTC
CASSRAQGQGAFETQYF
>TRBJ1-2|.|TRBD1|TRBV19
TGTGCCAGTAGTACGACAGGGGCTAACTATGGCTACACCTTC
CASSTTGANYGYTF
>TRBJ2-1|.|.|TRBV14
TGTGCCAGCAGCCAAGATTGGGGGGTGGTCTACAATGAGCAGTTCTTC
CASSQDWGVVYNEQFF
>TRBJ1-1|few|.|TRBV6-5
TGTGCCAGCAGCTACCGTATGAACACTGAAGCTTTCTTT
CASSYRMNTEAFF
>TRBJ2-7|.|.|TRBV6-6
TGTGCCAGCAGTTACCGCGGACAGACCTACGAGCAGTACTTC
CASSYRGQTYEQYF
>TRBJ1-6|few|TRBD1|TRBV6-5
TGTGCCAGCAGAGTCGACAGGGGATTGAATTCACCCCTCCACTTT
CASRVDRGLNSPLHF
>TRBJ1-5|.|.|TRBV4-1
TGCGCCAGCAGCCAAGCCTGGGGTGTTAACAATCAGCCCCAGCATTTT
CASSQAWGVNNQPQHF
>TRBJ1-2|.|TRBD1|TRBV5-1
TGCGCCAGCAGCTTCCGGGACAGAAAAAACTATGGCTACACCTTC
CASSFRDRKNYGYTF
>TRBJ1-6|.|.|TRBV5-4
TGTGCCAGCAGCTTAGGACAAGGGGATTCACCCCTCCACTTT
CASSLGQGDSPLHF
>TRBJ2-6|once|.|TRBV6-1
TGTGCCAGCAGTGAAGTTGTTGGGGCCAACGTCCTGACTTTC
CASSEVVGANVLTF